The clone carrying this TCR beta chain appeared a few times. Antigen: not known. The sample belongs to a study of early stage breast cancer tumors. Study-level points and caveats: Bulk DNA sequencing of unsorted cells missed chain pairing and markers. In about 90% of the 16 patients, blood comparison separated tumor from normal breast.

CDR1 and CDR2 from the germline V gene are LNHNV and YYDKDF (reference sequence). J gave up 6 bases and V 0 bases, and 11 bases lay outside the gene matches. CDR3 length equals 18 residues. TCRdb keeps only in-frame clones here, not all; method: immunoSEQ multiplex PCR. This table holds 40,000 to 60,000 clones, 65% to 90% found once. The chain is built from TRBV15 and TRBJ1-5, with 10 bases identical to TRBD1. The TCR originated in a person in their fifties with breast cancer. The sequenced sample was blood. CDR3 sequence: CATSRDSGTGTGVQPQHF. The CDR3 region has the DNA TGTGCCACCAGCAGAGATAGTGGCACCGGGACAGGGGTTCAGCCCCAGCATTTT.